This TCR beta chain was retrieved from a study of blood T cell repertoires in COVID-19. Across the whole study: The study drew acute and convalescent COVID-19 samples from the United States, Italy and Spain.

In the source study's methods: Counts of nucleated cells, estimated from reference gene primer amplification, were obtained. The method was immunoSEQ multiplex PCR; TCRdb's version includes in-frame clones alone and lacks a portion of them. The V and J calls and clone size are taken from that table; D and trimming were inferred from the DNA. Here the sample spans 45,000 to 50,000 clones, under 90% being singletons. The CDR3 has 13 amino acids. Germline CDR1 and CDR2: SGDLS and YYNGEE. J gave up 10 bases and V 4 bases, and 10 bases lay outside the gene matches. This sequence originates from a woman aged 60 to 75 with acute or convalescent COVID-19. Sequencing input: peripheral blood. The rearrangement uses TRBV9 and TRBJ1-1; 7 bases are a match to TRBD1. CDR3 bases: TGTGCCAGCAGCCCCTTCACAGGGGTAGCAGCTTTCTTT. Its protein product is CASSPFTGVAAFF.